These 8 T cell receptor beta chains share one sample of origin, sequenced in a study of T cells after yellow fever vaccination. TCRdb reanalysed the 5' RACE reads using MiXCR and keeps one entry per CDR3 protein. The table lists around 260,000 distinct CDR3 sequences, about 5.2% of them singletons. The input for sequencing was CD4+ T cells sorted from PBMCs, taken on the day of the yellow fever booster vaccination. These receptors were obtained from a young man who received the YFV17D yellow fever vaccine.

This clonotype was seen a handful of times. As DNA, the CDR3 is TGCAGTGTAGTCCCCCAGGGACTGACGTGGGAGACCCAGTACTTC. Its translation: CSVVPQGLTWETQYF. The chain links TRBV20-1 to TRBJ2-5; D perhaps matches TRBD2 (6 bases). The CDR3 covers 15 residues. Trimming pared 7 bases from V and 5 bases from J, leaving 23 bases between. The V gene's germline CDR1 is DFQATT and CDR2 SNEGSKA (reference sequence).

The chain couples TRBV5-1 to TRBJ2-2, with D perhaps matching TRBD1 (6 bases). Germline V gene sequence: CDR1 SGHRS, CDR2 YFSETQ. This CDR3 has 14 residues. Trimming pared 2 bases from V and 5 bases from J, leaving 10 bases between. The CDR3 DNA sequence: TGCGCCAGCAGCTTTCCCCAGGGGACCGGGGAGCTGTTTTTT. Its protein product is CASSFPQGTGELFF.

This clonotype has at least ten counts. The gene calls are TRBV4-3 and TRBJ2-6, with D possibly called TRBD1 or TRBD2 (5 bases each). Per the germline V gene, CDR1 is LGHNA and CDR2 is YSLEER. Between the trimmed V and J ends, which lost 0 bases and 2 bases, there was a span of 5 bases. The CDR3 runs 15 residues. CDR3 nucleotides: TGCGCCAGCAGCCAAGAGGGGGCTGGGGCCAACGTCCTGACTTTC. Its translation is CASSQEGAGANVLTF.

The rearrangement joins TRBV5-1 to TRBJ1-4; D is perhaps TRBD1 (6 bases). Germline CDR1 and CDR2: SGHRS and YFSETQ. This CDR3 has 14 amino acids. V lost 5 bases to trimming and J lost 3 bases, with 11 bases between them. Written as DNA, the CDR3 is TGCGCCAGCAGTGAGGGGGGAGCTAATGAAAAACTGTTTTTT. This sequence encodes CASSEGGANEKLFF.

This clonotype was observed a few times. The chain carries TRBV12-3 or TRBV12-4 and TRBJ1-1; D remains unclear. The CDR3 is made up of 12 amino acids. Trimming removed 2 bases from V and 9 bases from J, with 10 bases in between. Here the CDR3 reads CASSLSGLKAFF. The CDR3 DNA sequence: TGTGCCAGCAGTTTATCTGGCCTGAAAGCTTTCTTT.

J is TRBJ2-7 and V is TRBV5-1; 10 nucleotides match TRBD1. The CDR3 has 15 residues. Trimming at V came to 4 bases and at J to 2 bases, leaving 6 bases not matched to a gene. Germline V gene sequence: CDR1 SGHRS, CDR2 YFSETQ. The DNA of the CDR3 is TGCGCCAGCAGCCAAGGGACAGGGGATACCTACGAGCAGTACTTC. Translation: CASSQGTGDTYEQYF.

J is TRBJ1-1 and V is TRBV18; D may be TRBD1 (6 bases). Germline lookup yields CDR1 KGHSH and CDR2 LQKENI. The length of the CDR3 is 14 residues. Trimming took 6 bases from V and 8 from J, leaving 19 bases between them. In DNA form, the CDR3 reads TGTGCCAGCTCCCCGACTAGGACAGACGCAGAAGCTTTCTTT. This sequence encodes CASSPTRTDAEAFF.

This clonotype was seen only a few times. The genes are TRBV5-4 and TRBJ2-1; weak D call: TRBD1 (6 bases). The CDR3 has 15 residues. V was cut by 0 bases and J by 7 bases, with 14 bases left in between. Germline loops: CDR1 SGHNT, CDR2 YYREEE (reference sequence). The CDR3 nucleotides read TGTGCCAGCAGCTTGGACAGGGCGGTGGAGAATGAGCAGTTCTTC. This codes for CASSLDRAVENEQFF.